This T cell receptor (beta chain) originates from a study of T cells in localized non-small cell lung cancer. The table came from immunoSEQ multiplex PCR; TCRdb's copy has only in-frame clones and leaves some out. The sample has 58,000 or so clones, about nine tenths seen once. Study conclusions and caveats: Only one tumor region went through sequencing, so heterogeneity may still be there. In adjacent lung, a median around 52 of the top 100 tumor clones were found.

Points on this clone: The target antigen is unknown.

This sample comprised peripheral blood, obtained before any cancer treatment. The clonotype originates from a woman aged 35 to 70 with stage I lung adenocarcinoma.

In DNA form, the CDR3 reads TGTGCCATCGGTGGGGGCTGGGGAGATACGCAGTATTTT. Translating it yields CAIGGGWGDTQYF. This chain connects TRBV10-3 to TRBJ2-3, with D tentatively TRBD1 (6 bases). The CDR3 runs to 13 residues. Looked up from germline, CDR1 is ENHRY and CDR2 is SYGVKD. V gave up 8 bases and J gave up 5 bases, with 14 bases separating them.